This TCR beta chain was captured by sequencing in a study of PD-L1 blockade in urothelial cancer. Study-level information: In terms of prior chemotherapy, patients had received 0 to 3 regimens. Median T cell yield from blood was over 120,000.

This clone was recorded once. As yet, its antigen is unknown. Assay used: immunoSEQ multiplex PCR; TCRdb lists only in-frame clones, some missing. Among about 130,000 clones listed, 65% to 85% were seen once. Study-wide results and caveats: A below-median TCR clonality in blood before treatment predicted better survival.

Time point here: pretreatment peripheral blood. It was locally advanced or metastatic urothelial carcinoma that patients had. V was shortened by 6 bases and J by 1 base, with 14 bases between the two germline ends. This CDR3 is 15 amino acids long. Germline CDR1 MNHEY, CDR2 SMNVEV (reference sequence). The rearrangement joins TRBV27 to TRBJ2-3; D might be TRBD2 (5 bases). Material: PBMCs, obtained around atezolizumab (anti-PD-L1) treatment. This clonotype originated in a middle-aged man with urothelial cancer. CDR3 bases: TGTGCCAGCAGGAGGGCGGGCCTACGCACAGATACGCAGTATTTT. This codes for CASRRAGLRTDTQYF.